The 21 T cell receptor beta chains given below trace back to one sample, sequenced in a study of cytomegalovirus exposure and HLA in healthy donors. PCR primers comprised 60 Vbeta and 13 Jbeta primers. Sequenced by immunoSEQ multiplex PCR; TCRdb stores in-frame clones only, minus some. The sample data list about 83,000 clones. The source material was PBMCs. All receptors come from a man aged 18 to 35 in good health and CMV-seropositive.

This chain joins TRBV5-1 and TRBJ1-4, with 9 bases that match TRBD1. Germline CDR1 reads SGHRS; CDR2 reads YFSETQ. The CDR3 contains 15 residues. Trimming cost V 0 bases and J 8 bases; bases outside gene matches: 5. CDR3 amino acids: CASSLEGQGHEKLFF. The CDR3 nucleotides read TGCGCCAGCAGCTTGGAGGGACAGGGACACGAAAAACTGTTTTTT.

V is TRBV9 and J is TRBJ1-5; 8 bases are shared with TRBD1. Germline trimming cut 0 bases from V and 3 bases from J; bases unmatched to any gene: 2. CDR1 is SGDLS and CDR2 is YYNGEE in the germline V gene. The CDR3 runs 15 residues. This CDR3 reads CASSVEGQVNQPQHF. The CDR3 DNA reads TGTGCCAGCAGCGTAGAGGGACAGGTCAATCAGCCCCAGCATTTT. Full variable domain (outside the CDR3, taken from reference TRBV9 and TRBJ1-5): DSGVTQTPKHLITATGQRVTLRCSPRSGDLSVYWYQQSLDQGLQFLIQYYNGEERAKGNILERFSAQQFPDLHSELNLSSLELGDSALYFCASSVEGQVNQPQHFGDGTRLSIL.

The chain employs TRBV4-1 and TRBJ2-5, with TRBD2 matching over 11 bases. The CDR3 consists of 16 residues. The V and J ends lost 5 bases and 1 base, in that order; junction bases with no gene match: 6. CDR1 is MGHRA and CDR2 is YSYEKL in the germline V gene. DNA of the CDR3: TGCGCCAGCAGCACCCGACTAGCGGGGTTCCAAGAGACCCAGTACTTC. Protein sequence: CASSTRLAGFQETQYF.

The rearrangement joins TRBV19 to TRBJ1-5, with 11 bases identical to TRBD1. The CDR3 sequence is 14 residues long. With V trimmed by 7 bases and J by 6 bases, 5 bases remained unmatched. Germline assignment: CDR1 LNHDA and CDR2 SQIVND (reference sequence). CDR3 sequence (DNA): TGTGCCAGTACCGGGACAGGGGGATCTCAGCCCCAGCATTTT. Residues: CASTGTGGSQPQHF.

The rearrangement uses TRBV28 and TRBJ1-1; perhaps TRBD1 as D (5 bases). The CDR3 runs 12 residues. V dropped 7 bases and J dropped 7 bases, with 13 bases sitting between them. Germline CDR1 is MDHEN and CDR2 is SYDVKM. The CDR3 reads CASTPGRDEAFF. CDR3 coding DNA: TGTGCCAGCACCCCGGGGCGGGATGAAGCTTTCTTT.

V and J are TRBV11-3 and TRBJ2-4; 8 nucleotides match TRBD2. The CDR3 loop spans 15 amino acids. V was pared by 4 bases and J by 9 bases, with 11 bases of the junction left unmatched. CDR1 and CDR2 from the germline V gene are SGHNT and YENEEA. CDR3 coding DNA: TGTGCCAGCAGCTACCCGGGACTAGTGGATTCCATTCAGTACTTC. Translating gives CASSYPGLVDSIQYF.

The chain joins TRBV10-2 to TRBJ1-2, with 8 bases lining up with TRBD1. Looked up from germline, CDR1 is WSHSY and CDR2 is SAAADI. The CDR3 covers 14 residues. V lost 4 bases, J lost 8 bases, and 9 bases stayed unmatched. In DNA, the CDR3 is TGCGCCAGCAGTGGGCTGGGGACAGGAGGGGGCTACACCTTC. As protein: CASSGLGTGGGYTF.

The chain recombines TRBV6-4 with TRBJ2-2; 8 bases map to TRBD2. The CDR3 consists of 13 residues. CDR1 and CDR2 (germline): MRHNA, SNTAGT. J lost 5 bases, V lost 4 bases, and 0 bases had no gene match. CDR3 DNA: TGTGCCAGCAGTGCTAGCGGGACCGGGGAGCTGTTTTTT. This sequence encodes CASSASGTGELFF.

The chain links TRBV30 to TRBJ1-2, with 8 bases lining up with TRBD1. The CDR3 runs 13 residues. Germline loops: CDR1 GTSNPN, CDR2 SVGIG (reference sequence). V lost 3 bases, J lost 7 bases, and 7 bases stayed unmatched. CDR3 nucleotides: TGTGCCTGGAGGACAGGGGATAGGGTTGGCTACACCTTC. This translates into CAWRTGDRVGYTF.

The CDR3 reads CASSPVLVGGYTF. The CDR3 DNA sequence: TGTGCCAGCAGCCCCGTGTTGGTGGGCGGCTACACCTTC. The chain couples TRBV7-9 to TRBJ1-2; D uncertain. This CDR3 has 13 amino acids. V shed 5 bases and J shed 8 bases, with 15 bases lying between them. The V gene's germline CDR1 is SEHNR and CDR2 FQNEAQ (reference sequence).

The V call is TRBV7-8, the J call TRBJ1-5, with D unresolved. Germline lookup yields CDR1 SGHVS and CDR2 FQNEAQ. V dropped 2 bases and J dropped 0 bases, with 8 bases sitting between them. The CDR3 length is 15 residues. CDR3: CASSLRTGSNQPQHF. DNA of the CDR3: TGTGCCAGCAGCTTACGCACGGGTAGCAATCAGCCCCAGCATTTT. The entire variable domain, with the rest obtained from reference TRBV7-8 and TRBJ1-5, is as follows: GAGVSQSPRYKVAKRGQDVALRCDPISGHVSLFWYQQALGQGPEFLTYFQNEAQLDKSGLPSDRFFAERPEGSVSTLKIQRTQQEDSAVYLCASSLRTGSNQPQHFGDGTRLSIL.

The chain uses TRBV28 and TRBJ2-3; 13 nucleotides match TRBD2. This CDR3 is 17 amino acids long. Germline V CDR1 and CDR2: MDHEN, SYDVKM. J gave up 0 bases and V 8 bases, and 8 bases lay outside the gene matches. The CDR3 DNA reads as TGTGCCAGCCGCCGGACTAGCGGGGGAATTAGCACAGATACGCAGTATTTT. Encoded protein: CASRRTSGGISTDTQYF.

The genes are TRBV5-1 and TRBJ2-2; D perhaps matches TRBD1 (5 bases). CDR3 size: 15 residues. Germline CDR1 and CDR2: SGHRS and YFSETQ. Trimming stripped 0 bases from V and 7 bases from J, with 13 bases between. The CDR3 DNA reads TGCGCCAGCAGCTTGGGAAACAGCAGGGTCGGGGAGCTGTTTTTT. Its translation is CASSLGNSRVGELFF.

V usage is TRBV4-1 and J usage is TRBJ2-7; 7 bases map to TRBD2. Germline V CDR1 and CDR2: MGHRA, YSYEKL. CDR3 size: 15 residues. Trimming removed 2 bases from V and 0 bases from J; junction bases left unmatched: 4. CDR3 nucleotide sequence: TGCGCCAGCAGCCAACTTAGCGGGTCCTCCTACGAGCAGTACTTC. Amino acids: CASSQLSGSSYEQYF.

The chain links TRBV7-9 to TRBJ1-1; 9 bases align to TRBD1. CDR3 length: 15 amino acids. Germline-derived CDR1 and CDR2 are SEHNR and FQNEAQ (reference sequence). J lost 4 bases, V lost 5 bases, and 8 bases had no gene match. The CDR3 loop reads CASSPEGTGTTEAFF. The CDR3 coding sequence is TGTGCCAGCAGCCCAGAAGGGACAGGGACCACTGAAGCTTTCTTT.

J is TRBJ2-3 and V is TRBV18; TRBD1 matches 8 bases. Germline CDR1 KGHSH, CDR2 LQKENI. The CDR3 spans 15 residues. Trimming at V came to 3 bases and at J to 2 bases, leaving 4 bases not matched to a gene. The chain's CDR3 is CASSPTDRDTDTQYF. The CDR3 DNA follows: TGTGCCAGCTCACCCACGGACAGGGACACAGATACGCAGTATTTT. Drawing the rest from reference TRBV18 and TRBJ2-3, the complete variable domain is NAGVMQNPRHLVRRRGQEARLRCSPMKGHSHVYWYRQLPEEGLKFMVYLQKENIIDESGMPKERFSAEFPKEGPSILRIQQVVRGDSAAYFCASSPTDRDTDTQYFGPGTRLTVL.

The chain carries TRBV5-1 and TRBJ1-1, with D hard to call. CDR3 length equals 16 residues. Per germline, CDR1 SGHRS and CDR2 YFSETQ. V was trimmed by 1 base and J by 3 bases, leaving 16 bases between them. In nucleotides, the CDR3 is TGCGCCAGCAGCTTGATTGCAGAGGCAGCCCACACTGAAGCTTTCTTT. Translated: CASSLIAEAAHTEAFF.

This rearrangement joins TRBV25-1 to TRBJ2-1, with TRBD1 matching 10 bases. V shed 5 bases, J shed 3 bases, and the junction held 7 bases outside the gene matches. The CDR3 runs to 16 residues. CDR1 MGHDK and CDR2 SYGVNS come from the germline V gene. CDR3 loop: CASSLRGTGDYNEQFF. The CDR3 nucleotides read TGTGCCAGCAGTCTCCGGGGGACAGGGGACTACAATGAGCAGTTCTTC.

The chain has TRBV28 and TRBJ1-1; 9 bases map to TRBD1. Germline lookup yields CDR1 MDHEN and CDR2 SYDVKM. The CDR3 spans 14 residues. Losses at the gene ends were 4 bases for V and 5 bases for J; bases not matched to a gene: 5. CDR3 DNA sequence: TGTGCCAGCAGTTACAGGGGGCTTAGGACTGAAGCTTTCTTT. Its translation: CASSYRGLRTEAFF.

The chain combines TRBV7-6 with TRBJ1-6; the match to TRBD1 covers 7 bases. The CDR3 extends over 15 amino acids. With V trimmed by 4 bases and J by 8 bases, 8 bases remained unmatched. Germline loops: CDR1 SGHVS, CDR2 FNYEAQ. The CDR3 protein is CASSSGQPFYSPLHF. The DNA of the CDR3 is TGTGCCAGCAGCTCGGGACAGCCCTTTTATTCACCCCTCCACTTT.

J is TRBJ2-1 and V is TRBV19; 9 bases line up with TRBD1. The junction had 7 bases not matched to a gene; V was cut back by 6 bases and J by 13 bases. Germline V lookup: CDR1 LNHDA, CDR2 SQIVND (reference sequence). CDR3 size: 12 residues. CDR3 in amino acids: CASSVRQGVQFF. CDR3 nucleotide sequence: TGTGCCAGTAGCGTGCGACAGGGGGTCCAGTTCTTC.